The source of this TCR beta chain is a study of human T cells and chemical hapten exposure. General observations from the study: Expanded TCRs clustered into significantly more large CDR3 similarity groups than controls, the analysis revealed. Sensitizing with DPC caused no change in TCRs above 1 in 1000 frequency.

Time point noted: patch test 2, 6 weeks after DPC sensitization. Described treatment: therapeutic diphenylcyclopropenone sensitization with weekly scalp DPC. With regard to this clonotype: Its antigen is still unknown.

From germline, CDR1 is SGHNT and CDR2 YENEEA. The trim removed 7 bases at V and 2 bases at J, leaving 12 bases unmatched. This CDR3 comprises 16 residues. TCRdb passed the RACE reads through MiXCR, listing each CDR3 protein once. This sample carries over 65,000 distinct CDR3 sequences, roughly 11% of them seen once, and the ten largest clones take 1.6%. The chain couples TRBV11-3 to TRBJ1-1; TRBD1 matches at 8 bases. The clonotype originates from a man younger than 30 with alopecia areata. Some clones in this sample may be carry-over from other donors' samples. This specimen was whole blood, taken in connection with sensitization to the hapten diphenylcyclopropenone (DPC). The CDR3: CASTPTRDRLNTEAFF. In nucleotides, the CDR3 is TGTGCCAGCACCCCGACCCGGGACAGGCTTAACACTGAAGCTTTCTTT.